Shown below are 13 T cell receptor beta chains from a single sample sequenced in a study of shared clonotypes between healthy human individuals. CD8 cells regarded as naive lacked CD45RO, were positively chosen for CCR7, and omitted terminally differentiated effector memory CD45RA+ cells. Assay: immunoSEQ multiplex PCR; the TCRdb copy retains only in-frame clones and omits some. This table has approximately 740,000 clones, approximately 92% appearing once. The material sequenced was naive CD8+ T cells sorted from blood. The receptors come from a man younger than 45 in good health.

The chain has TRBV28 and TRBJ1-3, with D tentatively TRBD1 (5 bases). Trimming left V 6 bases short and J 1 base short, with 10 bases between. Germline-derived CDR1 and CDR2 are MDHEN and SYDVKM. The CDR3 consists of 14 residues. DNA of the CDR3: TGTGCCAGCAGGACAACAGGTTCTGGAAACACCATATATTTT. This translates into CASRTTGSGNTIYF. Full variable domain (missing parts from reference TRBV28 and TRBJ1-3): DVKVTQSSRYLVKRTGEKVFLECVQDMDHENMFWYRQDPGLGLRLIYFSYDVKMKEKGDIPEGYSVSREKKERFSLILESASTNQTSMYLCASRTTGSGNTIYFGEGSWLTVV.

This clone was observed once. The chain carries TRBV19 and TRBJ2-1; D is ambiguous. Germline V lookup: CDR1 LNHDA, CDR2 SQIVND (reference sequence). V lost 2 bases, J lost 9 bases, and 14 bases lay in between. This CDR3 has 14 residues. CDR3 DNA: TGTGCCAGTAGTATACTCGGATCTAGTCTTGAGCAGTTCTTC. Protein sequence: CASSILGSSLEQFF.

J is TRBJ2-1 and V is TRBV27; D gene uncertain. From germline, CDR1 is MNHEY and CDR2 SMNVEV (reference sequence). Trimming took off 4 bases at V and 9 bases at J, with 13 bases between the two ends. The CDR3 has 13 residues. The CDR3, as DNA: TGTGCCAGCAGTTCCTCGAGGTGGGGTGAGCAGTTCTTC. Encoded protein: CASSSSRWGEQFF.

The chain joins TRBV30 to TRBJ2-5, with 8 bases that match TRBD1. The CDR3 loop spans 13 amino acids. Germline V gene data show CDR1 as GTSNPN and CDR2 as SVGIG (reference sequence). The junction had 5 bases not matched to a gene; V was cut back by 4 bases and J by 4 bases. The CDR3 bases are TGTGCCTGGAACGGACAGGGACGAGAGACCCAGTACTTC. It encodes CAWNGQGRETQYF. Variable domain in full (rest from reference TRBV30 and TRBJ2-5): SQTIHQWPATLVQPVGSPLSLECTVEGTSNPNLYWYRQAAGRGLQLLFYSVGIGQISSEVPQNLSASRPQDRQFILSSKKLLLSDSGFYLCAWNGQGRETQYFGPGTRLLVL.

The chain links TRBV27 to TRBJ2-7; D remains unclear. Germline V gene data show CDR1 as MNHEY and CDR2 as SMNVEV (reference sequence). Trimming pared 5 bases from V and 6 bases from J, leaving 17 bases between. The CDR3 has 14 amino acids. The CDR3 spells CASSPTSFVREQYF. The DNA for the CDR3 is TGTGCCAGCAGTCCGACCAGTTTTGTTCGCGAGCAGTACTTC.

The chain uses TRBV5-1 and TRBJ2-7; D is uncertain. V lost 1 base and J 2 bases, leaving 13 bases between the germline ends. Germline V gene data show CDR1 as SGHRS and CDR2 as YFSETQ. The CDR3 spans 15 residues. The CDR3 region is CASSLSRGGAYEQYF. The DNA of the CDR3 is TGCGCCAGCAGCTTGAGCCGTGGTGGGGCCTACGAGCAGTACTTC.

CDR3 nucleotide sequence: TGTGCCAGCAGCTTAGATGGCGGGGCCGCCTACGAGCAGTACTTC. Its protein product is CASSLDGGAAYEQYF. This sequence joins TRBV7-6 and TRBJ2-7, with D possibly being TRBD2 (6 bases). Trimming removed 1 base at V and 2 bases at J, with 12 bases between. Germline V lookup: CDR1 SGHVS, CDR2 FNYEAQ. The CDR3 is 15 residues long.

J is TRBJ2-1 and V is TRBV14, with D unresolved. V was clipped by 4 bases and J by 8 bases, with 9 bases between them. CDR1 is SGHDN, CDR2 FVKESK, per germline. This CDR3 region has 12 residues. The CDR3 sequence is CASSLSWDEQFF. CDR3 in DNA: TGTGCCAGCAGCCTTTCATGGGATGAGCAGTTCTTC.

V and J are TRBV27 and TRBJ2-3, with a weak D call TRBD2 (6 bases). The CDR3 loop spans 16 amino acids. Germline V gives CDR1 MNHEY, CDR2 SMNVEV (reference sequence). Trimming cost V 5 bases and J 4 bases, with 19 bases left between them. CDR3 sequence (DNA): TGTGCCAGCAGTCCTGCACCGGGGGTAGATTCAGATACGCAGTATTTT. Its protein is CASSPAPGVDSDTQYF.

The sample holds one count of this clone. In nucleotides, the CDR3 is TGTGCCAGCAGCTCTAGCGGGAGCTCCTACAATGAGCAGTTCTTC. Its protein product is CASSSSGSSYNEQFF. This chain joins TRBV5-5 and TRBJ2-1, with TRBD2 matching over 10 bases. With V trimmed by 3 bases and J by 0 bases, 0 bases remained unmatched. The CDR3 covers 15 residues. CDR1 and CDR2 from the germline V gene are SGHKS and YYEKEE (reference sequence).

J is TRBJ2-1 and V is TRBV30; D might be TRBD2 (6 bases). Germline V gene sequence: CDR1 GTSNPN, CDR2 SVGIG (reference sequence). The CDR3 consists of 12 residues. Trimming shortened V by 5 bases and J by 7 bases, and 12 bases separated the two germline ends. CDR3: CAWAGSGNEQFF. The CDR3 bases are TGTGCCTGGGCCGGGAGCGGGAATGAGCAGTTCTTC.

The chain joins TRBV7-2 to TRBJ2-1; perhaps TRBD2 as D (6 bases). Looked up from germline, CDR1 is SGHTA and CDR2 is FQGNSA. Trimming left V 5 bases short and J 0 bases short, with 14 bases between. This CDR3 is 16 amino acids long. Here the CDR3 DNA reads TGTGCCAGCAGCCGGAGCGGGTTTGGCTCCTACAATGAGCAGTTCTTC. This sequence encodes CASSRSGFGSYNEQFF.

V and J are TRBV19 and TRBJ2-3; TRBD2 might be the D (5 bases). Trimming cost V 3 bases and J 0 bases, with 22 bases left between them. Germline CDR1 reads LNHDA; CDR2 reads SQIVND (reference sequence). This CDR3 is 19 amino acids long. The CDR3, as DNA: TGTGCCAGTAGTATTTTACAGCCACGAAGGGAGCCTAGCACAGATACGCAGTATTTT. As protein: CASSILQPRREPSTDTQYF.